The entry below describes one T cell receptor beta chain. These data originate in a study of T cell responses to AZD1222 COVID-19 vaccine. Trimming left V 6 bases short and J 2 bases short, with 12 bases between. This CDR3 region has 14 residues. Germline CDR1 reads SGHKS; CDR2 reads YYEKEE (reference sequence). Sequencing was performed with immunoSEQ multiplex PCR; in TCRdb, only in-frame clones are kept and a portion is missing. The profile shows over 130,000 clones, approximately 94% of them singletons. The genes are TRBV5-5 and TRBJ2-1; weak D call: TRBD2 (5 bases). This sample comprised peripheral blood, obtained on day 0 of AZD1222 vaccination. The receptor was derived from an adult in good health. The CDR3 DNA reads TGTGCCAGCATCCGTACGGGGACCTACAATGAGCAGTTCTTC. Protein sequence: CASIRTGTYNEQFF.